The TCR beta chain under discussion was sequenced for a study of post-analysis software for immune sequencing data. This clonotype was seen repeatedly, ten times or more. As yet, its antigen is unknown. Included in the TCR beta cDNA libraries were unique molecular identifiers. Input amounts of 1 to 10 million T cells were used. These gave 500,000 or so cDNA molecules, so each molecule approximated one T cell. TCRdb used MiXCR to reprocess the PCR reads, holding one entry per CDR3 protein. The sample lists roughly 170,000 distinct CDR3 sequences, 30% occurring once. Broader study findings: TRBV5-6, TRBV5-1 and TRBV20-1 belonged to a set of a handful of TRBV segments that were more frequent in patients than controls.

V shed 1 base and J shed 15 bases, with 26 bases lying between them. Per germline, CDR1 SGHRS and CDR2 YFSETQ. The CDR3 has 16 residues. J is TRBJ2-1 and V is TRBV5-1; D is uncertain. The sample comprised blood. The sequence was obtained from a girl aged 10 to 17 with multiple sclerosis. The CDR3 DNA reads TGCGCCAGCAGCTTGAACGAGCAACACACTAAAGGTAAACGGTTCTTC. Its translation is CASSLNEQHTKGKRFF.